These T cell receptor beta chains were read from a single sample in a study of PD-L1 blockade in urothelial cancer. TCRdb's table, derived via immunoSEQ multiplex PCR, lists solely in-frame clones and lacks some. The sample carries 49,000 or so clones, 79% recorded once. The sample in question was PBMCs, obtained around atezolizumab (anti-PD-L1) treatment. These receptors all come from a man aged 65-85 years with urothelial cancer. CDR3s include the opening cysteine and the closing phenylalanine or tryptophan. D genes are given only for firm matches. Clone size, where shown, is once, few, many, or a class for clones that have expanded.

>TRBV9|TRBJ2-5|TRBD2|once
CASSRLAGQETQYF
TGTGCCAGCAGCCGACTAGCGGGACAAGAGACCCAGTACTTC
>TRBV5-6|TRBJ1-1|.|few
CASSLGQMNTEAFF
TGTGCCAGCAGCTTGGGGCAGATGAACACTGAAGCTTTCTTT
>TRBV6-1|TRBJ1-2|TRBD1|.
CASRGTGRETYGYTF
TGTGCCAGCAGAGGGACAGGGAGAGAAACCTATGGCTACACCTTC
>TRBV5-1|TRBJ2-5|.|once
CASSLQGREETQYF
TGCGCCAGCAGCTTACAGGGACGGGAAGAGACCCAGTACTTC
>TRBV30|TRBJ2-7|.|.
CAWSGFYEQYF
TGTGCCTGGTCGGGGTTCTACGAGCAGTACTTC
>TRBV7-3|TRBJ2-7|TRBD2|.
CASSQTSGSSYEQYF
TGTGCCAGCAGCCAAACTAGCGGGAGCTCCTACGAGCAGTACTTC
>TRBV30|TRBJ1-2|TRBD1|few
CAWTLDRGRGGYTF
TGTGCCTGGACGCTGGACAGGGGAAGAGGTGGCTACACCTTC
>TRBV2|TRBJ1-4|.|few
CASSEAAPIEKLFF
TGTGCCAGCAGTGAAGCAGCCCCGATTGAAAAACTGTTTTTT
>TRBV7-9|TRBJ2-2|TRBD1|once
CASSLGTGNTGELFF
TGTGCCAGCAGCCTTGGGACAGGGAACACCGGGGAGCTGTTTTTT
>TRBV19|TRBJ1-5|TRBD1|.
CASSTRDSLQPQHF
TGTGCCAGTAGTACCCGGGACAGCCTGCAGCCCCAGCATTTT
>TRBV19|TRBJ1-3|.|.
CASTSVDRGNTIYF
TGTGCCAGTACTTCAGTCGACAGGGGAAACACCATATATTTT